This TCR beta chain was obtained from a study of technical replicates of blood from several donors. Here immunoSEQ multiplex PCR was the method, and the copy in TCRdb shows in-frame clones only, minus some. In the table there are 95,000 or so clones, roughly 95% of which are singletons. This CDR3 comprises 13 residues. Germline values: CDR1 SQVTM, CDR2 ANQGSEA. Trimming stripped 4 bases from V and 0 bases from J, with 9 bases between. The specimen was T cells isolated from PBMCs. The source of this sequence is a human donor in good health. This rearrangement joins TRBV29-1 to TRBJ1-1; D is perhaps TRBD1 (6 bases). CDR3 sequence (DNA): TGCAGCGTTGCCACAGGGATGAACACTGAAGCTTTCTTT. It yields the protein CSVATGMNTEAFF.